This T cell receptor (beta chain) was sequenced in a study of T-cell reconstitution after alpha-beta-depleted transplantation in children. Unique molecular identifiers were incorporated during preparation of the TCRbeta library. TCRdb fed the PCR reads into MiXCR, producing one record per CDR3 protein. The data hold 400,000 to 500,000 distinct CDR3 sequences, with approximately 10% observed a single time. The germline V gene has CDR1 SGHVS and CDR2 FNYEAQ. V lost 1 base and J lost 8; bases outside the gene matches: 4. The CDR3 is made up of 15 amino acids. This specimen was PBMCs from the stem cell graft donor, taken from the stem cell graft. This TCR derives from a human donor who donated a stem cell graft to a child with acute myeloid leukemia. This rearrangement joins TRBV7-6 to TRBJ2-1, with 11 bases lining up with TRBD1. CDR3 region: CASSLEDRGRYEQFF. The CDR3 nucleotides read TGTGCCAGCAGCTTAGAGGACAGGGGGCGGTATGAGCAGTTCTTC.